This T cell receptor beta chain was profiled in a study of cytomegalovirus exposure and HLA in healthy donors. 13 Jbeta primers and 60 Vbeta primers were used for the PCR. Sequencing was performed with immunoSEQ multiplex PCR; in TCRdb, only in-frame clones are kept and a portion is missing. This table has around 200,000 clones, around three quarters appearing once. Concerning this clone: Its antigen is not identified.

V was trimmed by 6 bases and J by 3 bases, leaving 18 bases between them. Germline CDR1 reads MNHNY; CDR2 reads SVGAGI (reference sequence). The CDR3 is 16 amino acids. Notes on the study in general: A likely sequencing artifact accounted for one observed cluster of highly shared sequence variants.

The sequence came from a woman aged 25 to 39 in good health and CMV-seropositive. The sequenced material came from PBMCs. This chain joins TRBV6-6 and TRBJ2-1; possibly TRBD1 for D (6 bases). In DNA, the CDR3 is TGTGCCAGCAGCCCCCCCAGAAGGGGGTTCTACAATGAGCAGTTCTTC. It translates to CASSPPRRGFYNEQFF.